The 29 T cell receptor beta chains below come from one sample, sequenced in a study of OX40 agonist ivuxolimab in advanced cancers. Profiling relied on immunoSEQ multiplex PCR, and the TCRdb table lists in-frame clones only, not all of them. The table records approximately 69,000 clones, 94% of them present only once. The material was CD4+ or CD8+ T cells sorted from blood, obtained in a trial of the OX40 agonist ivuxolimab. The receptors derive from an adult with an advanced solid tumor such as melanoma, head and neck, liver or kidney cancer.

This clone is a singleton in its sample. The DNA for the CDR3 is TGTGCCAGCGTACCGACTAGCGGGGGCACCTACGAGCAGTACTTC. It translates to CASVPTSGGTYEQYF. The genes are TRBV27 and TRBJ2-7, with 12 positions matching TRBD2. Losses at the gene ends were 8 bases for V and 2 bases for J; bases not matched to a gene: 7. CDR1 is MNHEY, CDR2 SMNVEV, per germline (reference sequence). The CDR3 consists of 15 residues.

This clone is a singleton in its sample. The chain is built from TRBV5-6 and TRBJ1-5, with D hard to call. CDR1 is SGHDT and CDR2 is YYEEEE in the germline V gene. The CDR3 has 14 residues. Trimming pared 0 bases from V and 4 bases from J, leaving 8 bases between. CDR3 protein: CASSLGGGNQPQHF. In DNA form, the CDR3 reads TGTGCCAGCAGCTTGGGGGGTGGTAATCAGCCCCAGCATTTT.

V usage is TRBV7-9 and J usage is TRBJ2-2; D possibly corresponds to TRBD1 (5 bases). The CDR3 is 13 amino acids. The germline V gene has CDR1 SEHNR and CDR2 FQNEAQ (reference sequence). Trimming took 5 bases from V and 7 from J, leaving 11 bases between them. As DNA, the CDR3 is TGTGCCAGCAGCGACCAGGGTGACGGGGAGCTGTTTTTT. This sequence encodes CASSDQGDGELFF.

The chain couples TRBV7-9 to TRBJ2-5; TRBD1 matches at 7 bases. Trimming removed 4 bases from V and 1 base from J; junction bases left unmatched: 3. CDR3 length: 14 amino acids. Germline V gives CDR1 SEHNR, CDR2 FQNEAQ (reference sequence). CDR3 DNA: TGTGCCAGCAGCTATGGGGACAGCCAAGAGACCCAGTACTTC. Translated: CASSYGDSQETQYF.

The chain employs TRBV9 and TRBJ2-3; D unclear. There are 13 residues in the CDR3. The V end was cut by 3 bases, the J end by 3 bases, with 8 bases between. The germline gives CDR1 SGDLS, CDR2 YYNGEE. CDR3 residues: CASSDRLTDTQYF. Here the CDR3 DNA reads TGTGCCAGCAGCGATAGACTTACAGATACGCAGTATTTT.

The chain is built from TRBV7-2 and TRBJ2-5, with TRBD2 matching over 7 bases. The length of the CDR3 is 14 residues. Trimming took 2 bases from V and 3 from J; bases not matched to a gene: 3. Germline V gene sequence: CDR1 SGHTA, CDR2 FQGNSA. CDR3 in DNA: TGTGCCAGCAGCTTATGGCTAGCGGAAGAGACCCAGTACTTC. Encoded protein: CASSLWLAEETQYF. The full variable domain, with the rest looked up from reference TRBV7-2 and TRBJ2-5, is GAGVSQSPSNKVTEKGKDVELRCDPISGHTALYWYRQSLGQGLEFLIYFQGNSAPDKSGLPSDRFSAERTGGSVSTLTIQRTQQEDSAVYLCASSLWLAEETQYFGPGTRLLVL.

This clone has just one count. The genes are TRBV5-1 and TRBJ1-1; D perhaps matches TRBD1 (5 bases). Trimming cost V 2 bases and J 0 bases, with 8 bases left between them. The CDR3 length is 14 residues. Looked up from germline, CDR1 is SGHRS and CDR2 is YFSETQ. CDR3 protein: CASSFRDMNTEAFF. Written as DNA, the CDR3 is TGCGCCAGCAGCTTCAGGGATATGAACACTGAAGCTTTCTTT. The entire variable domain, with the rest obtained from reference TRBV5-1 and TRBJ1-1, is as follows: KAGVTQTPRYLIKTRGQQVTLSCSPISGHRSVSWYQQTPGQGLQFLFEYFSETQRNKGNFPGRFSGRQFSNSRSEMNVSTLELGDSALYLCASSFRDMNTEAFFGQGTRLTVV.

The gene calls are TRBV6-1 and TRBJ2-1; 11 positions agree with TRBD1. Germline-derived CDR1 and CDR2 are MNHNS and SASEGT. Trimming cost V 6 bases and J 8 bases; bases outside gene matches: 9. CDR3 length: 15 amino acids. The CDR3 DNA follows: TGTGCCAGCAGGGCAGGACAGGGGGCCGGGGATGAGCAGTTCTTC. Its translation: CASRAGQGAGDEQFF.

The genes are TRBV9 and TRBJ2-2; D is possibly TRBD2 (5 bases). Trimming took off 4 bases at V and 3 bases at J, with 16 bases between the two ends. CDR1 SGDLS and CDR2 YYNGEE come from the germline V gene. The CDR3 covers 16 residues. CDR3 nucleotides: TGTGCCAGCAGCCTCCGCCCGGGCGGGTACACCGGGGAGCTGTTTTTT. Translated: CASSLRPGGYTGELFF. Filled out from reference TRBV9 and TRBJ2-2, the complete variable domain reads DSGVTQTPKHLITATGQRVTLRCSPRSGDLSVYWYQQSLDQGLQFLIQYYNGEERAKGNILERFSAQQFPDLHSELNLSSLELGDSALYFCASSLRPGGYTGELFFGEGSRLTVL.

CDR3 nucleotide sequence: TGTGCCAGCAGTGAAATTGGCCCCCATGACAGGGGCCAAGAGACCCAGTACTTC. This sequence encodes CASSEIGPHDRGQETQYF. The J gene is TRBJ2-5, the V gene TRBV6-1, with 8 bases that match TRBD1. Germline loops: CDR1 MNHNS, CDR2 SASEGT. This CDR3 region has 18 residues. J lost 1 base, V lost 2 bases, and 12 bases had no gene match.

V usage is TRBV9 and J usage is TRBJ1-2; 8 positions agree with TRBD1. Germline lookup yields CDR1 SGDLS and CDR2 YYNGEE. V shed 0 bases and J 2 bases; nucleotides not matched to a gene: 3. This CDR3 is built from 15 residues. CDR3 nucleotide sequence: TGTGCCAGCAGCGTAGTTACAGGGGGGAACTATGGCTACACCTTC. Protein product: CASSVVTGGNYGYTF.

The V and J genes are TRBV5-1 and TRBJ2-7, with D maybe TRBD2 (5 bases). The CDR3 runs 13 residues. Germline-derived CDR1 and CDR2 are SGHRS and YFSETQ. The ends were cut back, 0 bases at V and 4 bases at J, with 8 bases in the middle. In DNA form, the CDR3 reads TGCGCCAGCAGCTTGGGTCCGGGGTACGAGCAGTACTTC. Its protein is CASSLGPGYEQYF.

The V and J genes are TRBV7-2 and TRBJ2-4; D is undetermined. CDR3 length equals 16 residues. The germline gives CDR1 SGHTA, CDR2 FQGNSA. Trimming removed 5 bases from V and 3 bases from J, with 17 bases in between. For the CDR3, the DNA is TGTGCCAGCAGCCCAGACCCCGGGTGGGGCAAAAACATTCAGTACTTC. Its protein is CASSPDPGWGKNIQYF.

The gene calls are TRBV5-5 and TRBJ2-5, with TRBD2 matching 8 bases. CDR1 is SGHKS and CDR2 is YYEKEE in the germline V gene (reference sequence). V lost 4 bases and J lost 5; bases outside the gene matches: 7. The CDR3 totals 14 residues. The CDR3 region has the DNA TGTGCCAGCAGCCCCGGGACTAGACGGGAGACCCAGTACTTC. As protein: CASSPGTRRETQYF. The whole variable domain, remainder taken from reference TRBV5-5 and TRBJ2-5, is DAGVTQSPTHLIKTRGQQVTLRCSPISGHKSVSWYQQVLGQGPQFIFQYYEKEERGRGNFPDRFSARQFPNYSSELNVNALLLGDSALYLCASSPGTRRETQYFGPGTRLLVL.

This rearrangement joins TRBV15 to TRBJ1-3, with D unresolved. Germline-derived CDR1 and CDR2 are LNHNV and YYDKDF (reference sequence). V lost 3 bases to trimming and J lost 1 base, with 4 bases between them. The CDR3 spans 13 residues. CDR3 DNA: TGTGCCACCAGCAGCACATCTGGAAACACCATATATTTT. This codes for CATSSTSGNTIYF.

The chain links TRBV19 to TRBJ2-7, with D possibly matching TRBD1 (5 bases). Germline CDR1 reads LNHDA; CDR2 reads SQIVND (reference sequence). Trimming stripped 3 bases from V and 0 bases from J, with 12 bases between. This CDR3 is 15 amino acids long. The CDR3 region is CASSMTAYASYEQYF. In nucleotides, the CDR3 is TGTGCCAGTAGTATGACAGCGTACGCCTCCTACGAGCAGTACTTC.

V gene TRBV19 combines with J gene TRBJ2-7; the match to TRBD1 covers 11 bases. Germline V CDR1 and CDR2: LNHDA, SQIVND (reference sequence). V lost 3 bases to trimming and J lost 6 bases; unmatched junction nucleotides: 1. The CDR3 length is 13 residues. For the CDR3, the DNA is TGTGCCAGTAGTATCGGACAGGGGGCCGAGCAGTACTTC. Translation: CASSIGQGAEQYF.

In this sample, this clone turned up once. The CDR3 DNA is TGTGCCAGCAGTGAAGACCCCCCGCCATACAATGAGCAGTTCTTC. It yields the protein CASSEDPPPYNEQFF. The rearrangement links TRBV2 to TRBJ2-1; D is unclear. Trimming removed 1 base from V and 4 bases from J, with 11 bases in between. Per the germline V gene, CDR1 is SNHLY and CDR2 is FYNNEI. The CDR3 covers 15 residues. The variable domain in full, with the rest retrieved from reference TRBV2 and TRBJ2-1, is EPEVTQTPSHQVTQMGQEVILRCVPISNHLYFYWYRQILGQKVEFLVSFYNNEISEKSEIFDDQFSVERPDGSNFTLKIRSTKLEDSAMYFCASSEDPPPYNEQFFGPGTRLTVL.

This chain connects TRBV28 to TRBJ1-5; D is ambiguous. The CDR3 sequence is 14 residues long. V was pared by 10 bases and J by 2 bases, with 15 bases between. Germline V lookup: CDR1 MDHEN, CDR2 SYDVKM. CDR3 amino acids: CATKWATGNQPQHF. The CDR3 DNA sequence: TGTGCCACGAAATGGGCCACCGGCAATCAGCCCCAGCATTTT. The whole variable domain, filled in from reference TRBV28 and TRBJ1-5, reads DVKVTQSSRYLVKRTGEKVFLECVQDMDHENMFWYRQDPGLGLRLIYFSYDVKMKEKGDIPEGYSVSREKKERFSLILESASTNQTSMYLCATKWATGNQPQHFGDGTRLSIL.

The V call is TRBV4-1, the J call TRBJ2-7; a possible D gene is TRBD1 (5 bases). The CDR3 covers 14 residues. Per germline, CDR1 MGHRA and CDR2 YSYEKL. V was cut by 5 bases and J by 0 bases, with 11 bases left in between. The CDR3 is CASSSRVSSYEQYF. The CDR3 region has the DNA TGCGCCAGCAGCTCCAGGGTCAGCTCCTACGAGCAGTACTTC.

This sequence joins TRBV7-3 and TRBJ2-2, with TRBD1 matching 7 bases. Germline CDR1 reads SGHTA; CDR2 reads FQGTGA. The CDR3 is 16 residues long. Trimming removed 5 bases from V and 0 bases from J; junction bases left unmatched: 6. The CDR3 region is CASSRGQETNTGELFF. In nucleotides, the CDR3 is TGTGCCAGCAGCCGTGGACAGGAAACGAACACCGGGGAGCTGTTTTTT.

The chain combines TRBV4-3 with TRBJ1-1; TRBD1 matches at 7 bases. This CDR3 region has 15 residues. Germline lookup yields CDR1 LGHNA and CDR2 YSLEER. V was clipped by 1 base and J by 10 bases; unmatched bases: 12. The CDR3 here is CASSQAWGTGVRAFF. CDR3 bases: TGCGCCAGCAGCCAAGCTTGGGGAACAGGGGTTCGAGCTTTCTTT.

The rearrangement links TRBV7-9 to TRBJ2-7; a weak D match, TRBD2 (6 bases). Trimming shortened V by 7 bases and J by 8 bases, and 24 bases separated the two germline ends. The CDR3 extends over 15 amino acids. CDR1 is SEHNR and CDR2 is FQNEAQ in the germline V gene (reference sequence). The CDR3 DNA follows: TGTGCCAGCACGAATCCCGGGACGGGGGATCGGAAGCAGTACTTC. The encoded protein is CASTNPGTGDRKQYF.

This clone was observed once. This chain's CDR3 is CASSSVLSWMGGYTF. For the CDR3, the DNA is TGTGCCAGCAGCTCCGTCCTCAGTTGGATGGGCGGCTACACCTTC. This chain joins TRBV5-4 and TRBJ1-2; D not resolved. Trimming stripped 3 bases from V and 8 bases from J, with 20 bases between. Per the germline V gene, CDR1 is SGHNT and CDR2 is YYREEE (reference sequence). This CDR3 has 15 residues.

The rearrangement joins TRBV6-6 to TRBJ2-7, with 7 bases aligning to TRBD2. The CDR3 has 16 residues. Per germline, CDR1 MNHNY and CDR2 SVGAGI (reference sequence). Losses at the gene ends were 3 bases for V and 3 bases for J; bases not matched to a gene: 11. The CDR3 loop is CASSYFLSGESYEQYF. In DNA, the CDR3 is TGTGCCAGCAGTTATTTTCTGAGCGGGGAAAGCTACGAGCAGTACTTC.

This clone was detected only once. The chain combines TRBV5-1 with TRBJ1-1; 10 positions agree with TRBD1. The V segment lost 6 bases and the J segment 6 bases; nucleotides outside the gene matches: 8. The CDR3 sequence is 14 residues long. Germline CDR1 is SGHRS and CDR2 is YFSETQ. This CDR3 is CASKPPGTGAEAFF. In DNA form, the CDR3 reads TGCGCCAGCAAACCACCCGGGACAGGGGCTGAAGCTTTCTTT.

The J gene is TRBJ2-4, the V gene TRBV5-6; 7 nucleotides align to TRBD2. CDR3 length: 12 amino acids. Trimming took 4 bases from V and 9 from J; bases not matched to a gene: 4. CDR1 is SGHDT, CDR2 YYEEEE, per germline. The CDR3 protein is CASSAGLGIQYF. CDR3 sequence (DNA): TGTGCCAGCAGCGCCGGACTAGGCATTCAGTACTTC.

The V gene is TRBV7-6, the J gene TRBJ1-1, with 7 nucleotides matching TRBD1. In germline, CDR1 is SGHVS, CDR2 FNYEAQ. V shed 2 bases and J 5 bases; nucleotides not matched to a gene: 5. The CDR3 is made up of 14 amino acids. The CDR3 protein is CASSLTGVQTEAFF. In nucleotides, the CDR3 is TGTGCCAGCAGCTTAACAGGGGTACAGACTGAAGCTTTCTTT.

This clone was counted once. CDR3 sequence reads: CASSLGLAGDEQYF. The CDR3 bases are TGTGCCAGCAGCTTAGGACTAGCGGGAGACGAGCAGTACTTC. The V call is TRBV7-2, the J call TRBJ2-7; TRBD2 matches at 12 bases. The germline V gene has CDR1 SGHTA and CDR2 FQGNSA. V lost 1 base, J lost 5 bases, and 0 bases stayed unmatched. CDR3 length equals 14 residues.